The rows below give T cell receptor beta chains drawn from one sample of a study of OX40 agonist ivuxolimab in advanced cancers. Libraries were prepared by immunoSEQ multiplex PCR; TCRdb keeps only in-frame clonotypes and omits some of them. The sample has around 76,000 clones; around 81% are singletons. The sample here was CD4+ or CD8+ T cells sorted from blood, taken in a trial of the OX40 agonist ivuxolimab. Source of these receptors: an adult with an advanced solid tumor such as melanoma, head and neck, liver or kidney cancer. The CDR3 runs from the conserved cysteine through the conserved F or W. D genes are given only for firm matches. Only some rows state a clone size, as once, few, many or a class for expanded clones.

v_call: TRBV10-3; j_call: TRBJ2-2; clone_size: -; d_call: TRBD2; cdr3_aa: CAIGQGLAGTGELFF; cdr3_nt: TGTGCCATCGGGCAAGGACTAGCGGGCACCGGGGAGCTGTTTTTT
v_call: TRBV5-1; j_call: TRBJ2-5; clone_size: -; d_call: -; cdr3_aa: CASSLEGQLGTQYF; cdr3_nt: TGCGCCAGCAGCTTGGAAGGACAGTTGGGGACCCAGTACTTC
v_call: TRBV19; j_call: TRBJ2-5; clone_size: -; d_call: -; cdr3_aa: CASSSPGRGLQETQYF; cdr3_nt: TGTGCCAGTAGTTCACCCGGCAGGGGCCTACAAGAGACCCAGTACTTC
v_call: TRBV14; j_call: TRBJ1-4; clone_size: -; d_call: -; cdr3_aa: CASSRDRNEKLFF; cdr3_nt: TGTGCCAGCAGCCGAGACAGGAATGAAAAACTGTTTTTT
v_call: TRBV14; j_call: TRBJ1-5; clone_size: -; d_call: -; cdr3_aa: CASSQDMNQPQHF; cdr3_nt: TGTGCCAGCAGCCAAGACATGAATCAGCCCCAGCATTTT
v_call: TRBV11-2; j_call: TRBJ2-6; clone_size: -; d_call: -; cdr3_aa: CASFLRPGANVLTF; cdr3_nt: TGTGCCAGCTTCCTGCGACCTGGGGCCAACGTCCTGACTTTC
v_call: TRBV19; j_call: TRBJ1-1; clone_size: -; d_call: TRBD1; cdr3_aa: CASNRGLRIGDTEAFF; cdr3_nt: TGTGCCAGTAACAGGGGCCTAAGAATTGGGGACACTGAAGCTTTCTTT
v_call: TRBV30; j_call: TRBJ2-1; clone_size: few; d_call: TRBD1; cdr3_aa: CAWSVTAGTGVFF; cdr3_nt: TGTGCCTGGAGTGTGACTGCCGGGACAGGGGTGTTCTTC
v_call: TRBV18; j_call: TRBJ1-4; clone_size: -; d_call: TRBD1; cdr3_aa: CASSPRQGAEEKLFF; cdr3_nt: TGTGCCAGCTCACCTCGACAGGGGGCTGAGGAAAAACTGTTTTTT
v_call: TRBV9; j_call: TRBJ1-4; clone_size: -; d_call: -; cdr3_aa: CASSPPGREDEKLFF; cdr3_nt: TGTGCCAGCAGCCCTCCGGGACGGGAAGATGAAAAACTGTTTTTT
v_call: TRBV6-5; j_call: TRBJ2-3; clone_size: -; d_call: -; cdr3_aa: CASSYATGITDTQYF; cdr3_nt: TGTGCCAGCAGTTACGCCACGGGGATCACAGATACGCAGTATTTT
v_call: TRBV30; j_call: TRBJ1-1; clone_size: -; d_call: TRBD1; cdr3_aa: CAWSLTGVLNTEAFF; cdr3_nt: TGTGCCTGGAGTTTGACAGGGGTCTTGAACACTGAAGCTTTCTTT
v_call: TRBV4-1; j_call: TRBJ2-3; clone_size: -; d_call: TRBD2; cdr3_aa: CASSQVERGGQDTQYF; cdr3_nt: TGCGCCAGCAGCCAAGTGGAGCGGGGGGGCCAAGATACGCAGTATTTT
v_call: TRBV5-1; j_call: TRBJ1-1; clone_size: -; d_call: -; cdr3_aa: CASSLSVGNTEAFF; cdr3_nt: TGCGCCAGCAGCTTGTCGGTGGGGAACACTGAAGCTTTCTTT
v_call: TRBV5-4; j_call: TRBJ1-2; clone_size: -; d_call: -; cdr3_aa: CASSFSESDGYTF; cdr3_nt: TGTGCCAGCAGCTTTTCGGAATCGGATGGCTACACCTTC
v_call: TRBV15; j_call: TRBJ2-1; clone_size: -; d_call: -; cdr3_aa: CATSRDGGTLNNEQFF; cdr3_nt: TGTGCCACCAGCAGAGACGGCGGGACGCTGAACAATGAGCAGTTCTTC
v_call: TRBV6-5; j_call: TRBJ1-2; clone_size: -; d_call: TRBD1; cdr3_aa: CASSRPGTGENGYTF; cdr3_nt: TGTGCCAGCAGTCGACCCGGGACAGGGGAGAATGGCTACACCTTC
v_call: TRBV5-5; j_call: TRBJ2-7; clone_size: -; d_call: TRBD1; cdr3_aa: CASSSSDRVAGEQYF; cdr3_nt: TGTGCCAGCAGCTCTTCGGACAGGGTGGCAGGCGAGCAGTACTTC
v_call: TRBV28; j_call: TRBJ1-2; clone_size: once; d_call: -; cdr3_aa: CASSPPLYGVGGYTF; cdr3_nt: TGTGCCAGCAGCCCCCCTTTATATGGGGTGGGCGGCTACACCTTC
v_call: TRBV5-8; j_call: TRBJ2-1; clone_size: -; d_call: TRBD2; cdr3_aa: CASSSWTSGRVNEQFF; cdr3_nt: TGTGCCAGCAGCTCCTGGACTAGCGGGAGGGTCAATGAGCAGTTCTTC
v_call: TRBV9; j_call: TRBJ2-7; clone_size: -; d_call: -; cdr3_aa: CASSVDGTSLEGEQYF; cdr3_nt: TGTGCCAGCAGCGTAGACGGGACTTCCCTAGAAGGAGAGCAGTACTTC
v_call: TRBV9; j_call: TRBJ2-1; clone_size: -; d_call: TRBD1; cdr3_aa: CASSVAFETGEGKQFF; cdr3_nt: TGTGCCAGCAGCGTAGCTTTCGAGACAGGGGAAGGGAAGCAGTTCTTC
v_call: TRBV5-6; j_call: TRBJ1-6; clone_size: -; d_call: TRBD1; cdr3_aa: CASSLARGQRNSPLHF; cdr3_nt: TGTGCCAGCAGCTTGGCTAGGGGACAGAGGAATTCACCCCTCCACTTT
v_call: TRBV6-6; j_call: TRBJ1-1; clone_size: once; d_call: -; cdr3_aa: CATTFGIDTEAFF; cdr3_nt: TGTGCCACTACCTTTGGAATTGACACTGAAGCTTTCTTT
v_call: TRBV29-1; j_call: TRBJ1-1; clone_size: -; d_call: -; cdr3_aa: CSAGEDGGF; cdr3_nt: TGCAGCGCCGGCGAGGACGGGGGGTTT
v_call: TRBV6-6; j_call: TRBJ2-5; clone_size: -; d_call: -; cdr3_aa: CASTLLGTEETQYF; cdr3_nt: TGTGCCAGCACTTTATTGGGGACCGAAGAGACCCAGTACTTC
v_call: TRBV27; j_call: TRBJ2-1; clone_size: few; d_call: -; cdr3_aa: CASSLSAGVDEQFF; cdr3_nt: TGTGCCAGCAGTTTATCAGCCGGGGTTGATGAGCAGTTCTTC
v_call: TRBV12-5; j_call: TRBJ1-3; clone_size: once; d_call: -; cdr3_aa: CASGQWGNTIYF; cdr3_nt: TGTGCTAGTGGTCAATGGGGAAACACCATATATTTT
v_call: TRBV7-6; j_call: TRBJ1-3; clone_size: -; d_call: -; cdr3_aa: CASSSRAEGSGNTIYF; cdr3_nt: TGTGCCAGCAGCTCGAGGGCCGAGGGTTCTGGAAACACCATATATTTT
v_call: TRBV5-1; j_call: TRBJ2-5; clone_size: -; d_call: -; cdr3_aa: CASSQAVFETQYF; cdr3_nt: TGCGCCAGCAGTCAAGCGGTGTTCGAGACCCAGTACTTC
v_call: TRBV27; j_call: TRBJ2-7; clone_size: -; d_call: TRBD1; cdr3_aa: CASSLWGQGHEQYF; cdr3_nt: TGTGCCAGCAGTTTATGGGGACAGGGGCACGAGCAGTACTTC
v_call: TRBV28; j_call: TRBJ2-1; clone_size: -; d_call: TRBD2; cdr3_aa: CASSLEREGNNEQFF; cdr3_nt: TGTGCCAGCAGTTTGGAGCGGGAGGGGAACAATGAGCAGTTCTTC
v_call: TRBV28; j_call: TRBJ1-5; clone_size: -; d_call: TRBD1; cdr3_aa: CASVHRGMRDSNQPQHF; cdr3_nt: TGTGCCAGCGTGCACAGGGGGATGCGGGATAGCAATCAGCCCCAGCATTTT
v_call: TRBV2; j_call: TRBJ2-3; clone_size: -; d_call: TRBD1; cdr3_aa: CASSWTGSTDTQYF; cdr3_nt: TGTGCCAGCAGTTGGACAGGAAGCACAGATACGCAGTATTTT
v_call: TRBV4-3; j_call: TRBJ2-3; clone_size: -; d_call: TRBD2; cdr3_aa: CASSQERTSGLNTQYF; cdr3_nt: TGCGCCAGCAGCCAAGAACGGACTAGCGGGTTGAATACGCAGTATTTT
v_call: TRBV11-3; j_call: TRBJ2-1; clone_size: -; d_call: TRBD1; cdr3_aa: CASSLSMGQGEYDGGQFF; cdr3_nt: TGTGCCAGCAGCTTAAGCATGGGACAGGGAGAATACGACGGAGGGCAGTTCTTC
v_call: TRBV27; j_call: TRBJ2-6; clone_size: -; d_call: -; cdr3_aa: CASSLQGANVLTF; cdr3_nt: TGTGCCAGCAGTCTGCAGGGAGCCAACGTCCTGACTTTC
v_call: TRBV6-5; j_call: TRBJ2-5; clone_size: -; d_call: TRBD2; cdr3_aa: CASSSSGGEGETQYF; cdr3_nt: TGTGCCAGCAGCAGTAGCGGGGGCGAGGGAGAGACCCAGTACTTC
v_call: TRBV27; j_call: TRBJ1-1; clone_size: -; d_call: -; cdr3_aa: CASSLRGNTEAFF; cdr3_nt: TGTGCCAGCAGTTTAAGGGGAAACACTGAAGCTTTCTTT
v_call: TRBV5-1; j_call: TRBJ2-5; clone_size: once; d_call: -; cdr3_aa: CASAVQRVQETQYF; cdr3_nt: TGCGCCAGCGCCGTTCAACGGGTACAAGAGACCCAGTACTTC
v_call: TRBV19; j_call: TRBJ1-2; clone_size: few; d_call: TRBD1; cdr3_aa: CASSTSEAGGAGGYTF; cdr3_nt: TGTGCCAGTAGTACCTCGGAGGCAGGGGGCGCCGGGGGCTACACCTTC
v_call: TRBV5-4; j_call: TRBJ1-2; clone_size: -; d_call: TRBD1; cdr3_aa: CASSLVLSNRGLNYGYTF; cdr3_nt: TGTGCCAGCAGCTTGGTCCTCTCTAACAGGGGGCTAAACTATGGCTACACCTTC
v_call: TRBV4-2; j_call: TRBJ2-7; clone_size: -; d_call: TRBD1; cdr3_aa: CASSQHPGGDRVYEQYF; cdr3_nt: TGTGCCAGCAGCCAACACCCGGGTGGGGACAGGGTCTACGAGCAGTACTTC
v_call: TRBV14; j_call: TRBJ2-5; clone_size: -; d_call: TRBD2; cdr3_aa: CASSQNLAGAETQYF; cdr3_nt: TGTGCCAGCAGCCAAAACCTAGCGGGGGCAGAGACCCAGTACTTC